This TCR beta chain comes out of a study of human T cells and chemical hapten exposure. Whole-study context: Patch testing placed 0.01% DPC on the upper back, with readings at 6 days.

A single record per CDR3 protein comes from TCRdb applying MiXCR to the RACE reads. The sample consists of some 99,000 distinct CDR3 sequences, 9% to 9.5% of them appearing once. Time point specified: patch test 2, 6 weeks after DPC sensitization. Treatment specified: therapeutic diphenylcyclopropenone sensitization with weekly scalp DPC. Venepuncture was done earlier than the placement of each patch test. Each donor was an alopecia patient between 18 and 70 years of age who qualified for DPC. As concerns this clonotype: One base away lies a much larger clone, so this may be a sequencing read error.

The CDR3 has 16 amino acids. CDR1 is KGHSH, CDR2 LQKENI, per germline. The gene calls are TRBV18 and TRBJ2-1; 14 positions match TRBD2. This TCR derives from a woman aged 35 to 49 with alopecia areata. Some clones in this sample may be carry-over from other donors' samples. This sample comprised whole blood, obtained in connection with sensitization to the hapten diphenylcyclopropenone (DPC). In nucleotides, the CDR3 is TGTGCCAGCCCACCACCCGGGACTAGCGGGGGATATGAGCAGTTCTTC. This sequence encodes CASPPPGTSGGYEQFF. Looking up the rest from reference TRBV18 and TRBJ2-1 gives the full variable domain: NAGVMQNPRHLVRRRGQEARLRCSPMKGHSHVYWYRQLPEEGLKFMVYLQKENIIDESGMPKERFSAEFPKEGPSILRIQQVVRGDSAAYFCASPPPGTSGGYEQFFGPGTRLTVL.